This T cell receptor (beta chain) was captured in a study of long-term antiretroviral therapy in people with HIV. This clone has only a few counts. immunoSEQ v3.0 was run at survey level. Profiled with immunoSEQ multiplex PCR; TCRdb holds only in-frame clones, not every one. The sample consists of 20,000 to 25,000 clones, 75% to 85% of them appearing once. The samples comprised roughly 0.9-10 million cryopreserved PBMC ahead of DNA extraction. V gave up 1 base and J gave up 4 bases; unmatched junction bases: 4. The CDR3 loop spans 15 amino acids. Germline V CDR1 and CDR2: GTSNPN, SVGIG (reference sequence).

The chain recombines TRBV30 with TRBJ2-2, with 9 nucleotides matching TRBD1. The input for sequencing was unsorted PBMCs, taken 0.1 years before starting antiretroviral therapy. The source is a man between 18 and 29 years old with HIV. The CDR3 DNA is TGTGCCTGGAGTGACGGGACAGGGTTCACCGGGGAGCTGTTTTTT. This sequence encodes CAWSDGTGFTGELFF.